A selection of T cell receptor beta chains follows, all from one sample in a study of beta chain features in type 1 diabetes. The table came from immunoSEQ multiplex PCR; TCRdb's copy has only in-frame clones and leaves some out. The data hold some 660,000 clones, with 11% to 15% observed a single time. Sequencing was carried out using naive CD4+ T cells from blood. The origin of the receptors is a man aged 18 to 29 with type 1 diabetes. Each CDR3 is given with its conserved first and last residue. A D gene is named only where the DNA matches it firmly. Some rows mark clone size as missing; the rest say once, few, many or name a class of expanded clone.

DNA,CDR3,D,J,V,size
TGTGCCAGCAGCTTCGGTGGGACGGGAGGTTACGAGCAGTACTTC,CASSFGGTGGYEQYF,TRBD2,TRBJ2-7,TRBV7-2,-
TGCGCCAGCAGGAGGGACACGAACACCGGGGAGCTGTTTTTT,CASRRDTNTGELFF,-,TRBJ2-2,TRBV4-3,few
TGTGCCACCAGCAGGGACAATGAGCAGTTCTTC,CATSRDNEQFF,-,TRBJ2-1,TRBV15,-
TGTGCCAGCAGCTGGACACCGGCGGCCTACGAGCAGTACTTC,CASSWTPAAYEQYF,-,TRBJ2-7,TRBV5-6,few
TGTGCCAGCAGCTCCTACTCTGCCCGCCATGGCTACACCTTC,CASSSYSARHGYTF,-,TRBJ1-2,TRBV5-8,-
TGTGCCTGGAGCGGGAGAGGGCTGGACGAGCAGTACTTC,CAWSGRGLDEQYF,-,TRBJ2-7,TRBV30,-
TGCGCCAGCAGCCGGCAGGGGAATCCCAATGAGCAGTTCTTC,CASSRQGNPNEQFF,-,TRBJ2-1,TRBV4-3,-
TGTGCCAACGGGGAGGGGAGGCAGAACACCGGGGAGCTGTTTTTT,CANGEGRQNTGELFF,TRBD2,TRBJ2-2,TRBV7-9,-
TGTGCCAGCATTACGACAGGGAAGGAGACCCAGTACTTC,CASITTGKETQYF,TRBD1,TRBJ2-5,TRBV28,-
TGTGCCAGCCGCTGGGGGAATGAGCAGTTCTTC,CASRWGNEQFF,-,TRBJ2-1,TRBV19,few
TGCGCCAGCAGCTCCAGTCTCGCTAATGAAAAACTGTTTTTT,CASSSSLANEKLFF,-,TRBJ1-4,TRBV5-1,few
TGTGCCAGCAGTGACAAAGACACCGGGGAGCTGTTTTTT,CASSDKDTGELFF,-,TRBJ2-2,TRBV25-1,few
TGTGCCAGCAGCCAAGTGCGGGGATTGAAGAATGAGCAGTTCTTC,CASSQVRGLKNEQFF,-,TRBJ2-1,TRBV14,few
TGTGCCAGCAGCGTAGCTACCGACAGGCCCTGGGACACTGAAGCTTTCTTT,CASSVATDRPWDTEAFF,-,TRBJ1-1,TRBV9,-
TGCACCAGCAGCCAAGGGTCGGCCAGGGAAAAGAACTACGAGCAGTACTTC,CTSSQGSAREKNYEQYF,-,TRBJ2-7,TRBV1,-
TGTGCCACCAGCCCGGGGGGGGCAGGGAGTGGAGAGACCCAGTACTTC,CATSPGGAGSGETQYF,TRBD2,TRBJ2-5,TRBV15,-
TGCGCCAGCAGCCCGCCGGACGGACCCTATGGCTACACCTTC,CASSPPDGPYGYTF,-,TRBJ1-2,TRBV5-1,-
TGTGCCTGGAGCCTTCTAGCAGGGAGGCAGACCCAGTACTTC,CAWSLLAGRQTQYF,-,TRBJ2-5,TRBV30,few
TGTGCCAGCAGTTTATTGGGCCAAGAGACCCAGTACTTC,CASSLLGQETQYF,-,TRBJ2-5,TRBV27,-
TGTGCCAGCAGCGTAGAACTGAACGACTATGGCTACACCTTC,CASSVELNDYGYTF,-,TRBJ1-2,TRBV9,-
TGTGCCAGCTCACCTGAAATGGCTTCACTCTTTGGAAACACCATATATTTT,CASSPEMASLFGNTIYF,-,TRBJ1-3,TRBV18,few
TGTGCCAGCAGTTCCTCACTAGGATACGAGCAGTACTTC,CASSSSLGYEQYF,-,TRBJ2-7,TRBV27,-
TGTGCCAACTCAGACGGGACAGGGGGTTACGAGCAGTACTTC,CANSDGTGGYEQYF,TRBD1,TRBJ2-7,TRBV10-3,few
TGTGCCAGCAGGACGGGACAGGGAACCTACGAGCAGTACTTC,CASRTGQGTYEQYF,TRBD1,TRBJ2-7,TRBV28,-
TGTGCCAGCAGCTTAGTTGCGAGAGAGACCCAGTACTTC,CASSLVARETQYF,-,TRBJ2-5,TRBV7-6,-
TGTGCCTGGAGGTTCGGGGGGGAAGGGACGTCTGGCACAGATACGCAGTATTTT,CAWRFGGEGTSGTDTQYF,TRBD2,TRBJ2-3,TRBV30,-
TGCGCCAGCAGCTTAGGGAATGGGGAGACCCAGTACTTC,CASSLGNGETQYF,-,TRBJ2-5,TRBV5-1,few
TGCGCCAGCAGTACAGGGGCAGATACGCAGTATTTT,CASSTGADTQYF,TRBD1,TRBJ2-3,TRBV5-1,few
TGTGCCAGCATCCTGAGCTCTGGAAACACCATATATTTT,CASILSSGNTIYF,-,TRBJ1-3,TRBV2,-
TGTGCTAGCAGCTCTGGAGGGGGCATCGAGACCCAGTACTTC,CASSSGGGIETQYF,-,TRBJ2-5,TRBV7-7,-
TGCGCCAGCAGCTTGGAATTCCAACCTGGGGCCAACGTCCTGACTTTC,CASSLEFQPGANVLTF,-,TRBJ2-6,TRBV5-1,few
TGCGCCAGCAGCCAAGTCACTCTAGCGGGCAATGAGCAGTTCTTC,CASSQVTLAGNEQFF,TRBD2,TRBJ2-1,TRBV4-3,many
TGTGCCAGCAGCTCACAGGGTTGGTCTGGAAACACCATATATTTT,CASSSQGWSGNTIYF,-,TRBJ1-3,TRBV7-2,-
TGTGCCAGCAGCGTAGCCCTCGACAGGGAGGGCTATGGCTACACCTTC,CASSVALDREGYGYTF,TRBD1,TRBJ1-2,TRBV9,-
TGTGCCAGCAGTTTGGACAGGGGCAATGGCTACACCTTC,CASSLDRGNGYTF,TRBD1,TRBJ1-2,TRBV7-8,-
TGTGCCAGCAGCACCCGTGCTCCCGGGGCCAACGTCCTGACTTTC,CASSTRAPGANVLTF,-,TRBJ2-6,TRBV7-2,-
TGTGCCAGCAGCTTGACCAGTCGAGAGACCCAGTACTTC,CASSLTSRETQYF,-,TRBJ2-5,TRBV5-4,-
TGTGCCAGCAGAGAGGGGCCTTTATACGAGCAGTACTTC,CASREGPLYEQYF,-,TRBJ2-7,TRBV28,-
TGCGCCAGCAGCTTGGCCCCAGCTAGCGGATACAATGAGCAGTTCTTC,CASSLAPASGYNEQFF,TRBD2,TRBJ2-1,TRBV5-1,-
TGTGCCAGCAGCTCCAGGGGACGACCATCCTACAATGAGCAGTTCTTC,CASSSRGRPSYNEQFF,-,TRBJ2-1,TRBV9,few
TGCAGCGTTTTTGACACTCTATATGGCTACACCTTC,CSVFDTLYGYTF,-,TRBJ1-2,TRBV29-1,few
TGTGCCAGCAGCGCAAGGGACAGGGGGCGATACGAGCAGTACTTC,CASSARDRGRYEQYF,TRBD1,TRBJ2-7,TRBV9,-